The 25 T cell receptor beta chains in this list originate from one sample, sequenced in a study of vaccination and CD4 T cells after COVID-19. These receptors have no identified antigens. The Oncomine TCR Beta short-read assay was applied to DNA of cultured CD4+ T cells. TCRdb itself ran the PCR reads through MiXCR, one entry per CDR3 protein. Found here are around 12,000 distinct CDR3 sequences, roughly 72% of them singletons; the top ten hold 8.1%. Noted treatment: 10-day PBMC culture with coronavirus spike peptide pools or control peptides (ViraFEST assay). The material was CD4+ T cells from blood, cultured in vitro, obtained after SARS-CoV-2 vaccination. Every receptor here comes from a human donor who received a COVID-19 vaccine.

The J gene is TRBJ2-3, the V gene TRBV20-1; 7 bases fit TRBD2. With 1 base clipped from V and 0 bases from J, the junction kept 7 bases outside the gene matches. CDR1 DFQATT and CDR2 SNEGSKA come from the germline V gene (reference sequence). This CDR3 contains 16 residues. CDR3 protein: CSARVASGSSTDTQYF. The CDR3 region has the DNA TGCAGTGCTAGAGTGGCTAGCGGATCTAGCACAGATACGCAGTATTTT.

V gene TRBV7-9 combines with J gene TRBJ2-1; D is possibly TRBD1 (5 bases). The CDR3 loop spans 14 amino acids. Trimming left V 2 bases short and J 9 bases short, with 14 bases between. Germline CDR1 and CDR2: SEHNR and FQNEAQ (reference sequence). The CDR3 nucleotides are TGTGCCAGCAGCTTACATAGTTCTACAGGTGAGCAGTTCTTC. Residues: CASSLHSSTGEQFF.

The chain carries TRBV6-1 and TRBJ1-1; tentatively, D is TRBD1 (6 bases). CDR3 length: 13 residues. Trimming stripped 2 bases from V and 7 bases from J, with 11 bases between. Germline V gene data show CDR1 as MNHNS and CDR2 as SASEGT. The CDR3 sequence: CASSEWGAGEAFF. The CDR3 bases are TGTGCCAGCAGTGAATGGGGGGCCGGTGAAGCTTTCTTT.

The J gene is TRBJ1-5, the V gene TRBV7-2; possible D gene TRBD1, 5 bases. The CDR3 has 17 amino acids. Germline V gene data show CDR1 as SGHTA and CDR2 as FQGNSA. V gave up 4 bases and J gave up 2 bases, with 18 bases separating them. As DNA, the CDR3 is TGTGCCAGCAGCTCCCCCGACACGGGAGGGGGCAATCAGCCCCAGCATTTT. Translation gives CASSSPDTGGGNQPQHF. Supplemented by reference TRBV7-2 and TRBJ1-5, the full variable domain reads GAGVSQSPSNKVTEKGKDVELRCDPISGHTALYWYRQSLGQGLEFLIYFQGNSAPDKSGLPSDRFSAERTGGSVSTLTIQRTQQEDSAVYLCASSSPDTGGGNQPQHFGDGTRLSIL.

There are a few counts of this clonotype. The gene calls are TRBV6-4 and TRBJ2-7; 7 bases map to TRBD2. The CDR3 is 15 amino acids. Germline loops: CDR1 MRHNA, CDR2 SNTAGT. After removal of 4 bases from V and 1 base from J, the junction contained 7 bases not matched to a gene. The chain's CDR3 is CASSVEWGGSYEQYF. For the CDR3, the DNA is TGTGCCAGCAGTGTTGAGTGGGGGGGATCCTACGAGCAGTACTTC.

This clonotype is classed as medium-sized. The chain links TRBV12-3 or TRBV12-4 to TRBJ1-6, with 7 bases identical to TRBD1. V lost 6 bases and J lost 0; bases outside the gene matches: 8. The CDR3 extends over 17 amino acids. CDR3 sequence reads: CASSRVAGGSYNSPLHF. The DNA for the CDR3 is TGTGCCAGCAGCCGGGTGGCAGGGGGCTCCTATAATTCACCCCTCCACTTT.

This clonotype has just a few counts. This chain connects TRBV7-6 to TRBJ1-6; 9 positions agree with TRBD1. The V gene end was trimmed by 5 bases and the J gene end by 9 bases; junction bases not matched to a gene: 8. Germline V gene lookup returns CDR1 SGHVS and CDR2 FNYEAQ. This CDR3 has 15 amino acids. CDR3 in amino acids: CASSQGQGSRSPLHF. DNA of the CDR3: TGTGCCAGCAGCCAAGGACAGGGGAGTCGTTCACCCCTCCACTTT.

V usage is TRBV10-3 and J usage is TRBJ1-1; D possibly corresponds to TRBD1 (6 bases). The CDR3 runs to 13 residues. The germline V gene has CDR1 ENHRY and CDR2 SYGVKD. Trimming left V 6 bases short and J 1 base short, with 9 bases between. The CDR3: CAISMGQNTEAFF. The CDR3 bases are TGTGCCATCAGCATGGGACAGAACACTGAAGCTTTCTTT.

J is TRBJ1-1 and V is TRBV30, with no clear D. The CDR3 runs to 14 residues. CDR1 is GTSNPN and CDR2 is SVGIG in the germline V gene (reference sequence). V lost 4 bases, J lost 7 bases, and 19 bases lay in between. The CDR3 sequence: CAWTITGSYREAFF. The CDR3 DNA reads TGTGCCTGGACCATTACTGGGAGCTACCGTGAAGCTTTCTTT.

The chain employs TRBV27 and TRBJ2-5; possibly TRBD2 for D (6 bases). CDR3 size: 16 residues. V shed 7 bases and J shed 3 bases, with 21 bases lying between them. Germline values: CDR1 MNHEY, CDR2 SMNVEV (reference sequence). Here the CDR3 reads CASKTGILASKETQYF. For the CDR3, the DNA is TGTGCCAGCAAAACCGGGATTCTAGCGTCCAAAGAGACCCAGTACTTC.

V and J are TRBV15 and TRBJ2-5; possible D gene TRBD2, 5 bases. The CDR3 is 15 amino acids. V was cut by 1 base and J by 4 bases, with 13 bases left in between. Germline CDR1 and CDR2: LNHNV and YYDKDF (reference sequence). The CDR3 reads CATSRGNERRETQYF. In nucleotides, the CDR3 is TGTGCCACCAGCAGAGGAAACGAGCGGCGAGAGACCCAGTACTTC.

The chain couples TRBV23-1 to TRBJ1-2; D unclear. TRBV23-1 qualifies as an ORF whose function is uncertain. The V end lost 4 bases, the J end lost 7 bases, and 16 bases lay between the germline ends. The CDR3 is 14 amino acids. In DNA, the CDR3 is TGCGCCAGCAGTCCGACCCCATGCCCGACTGGCTACACCTTC. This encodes CASSPTPCPTGYTF.

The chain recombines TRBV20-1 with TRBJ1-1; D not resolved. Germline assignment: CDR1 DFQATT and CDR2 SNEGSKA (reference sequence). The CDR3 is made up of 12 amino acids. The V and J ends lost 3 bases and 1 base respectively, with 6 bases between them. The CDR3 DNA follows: TGCAGTGCTAGTGCACCGAACACTGAAGCTTTCTTT. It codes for CSASAPNTEAFF.

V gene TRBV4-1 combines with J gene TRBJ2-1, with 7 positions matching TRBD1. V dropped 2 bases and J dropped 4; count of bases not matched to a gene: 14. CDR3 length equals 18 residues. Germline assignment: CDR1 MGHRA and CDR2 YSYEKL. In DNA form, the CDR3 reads TGCGCCAGCAGCCAATTGCGAGGGACAGACCATGGGTACAATGAGCAGTTCTTC. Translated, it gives CASSQLRGTDHGYNEQFF.

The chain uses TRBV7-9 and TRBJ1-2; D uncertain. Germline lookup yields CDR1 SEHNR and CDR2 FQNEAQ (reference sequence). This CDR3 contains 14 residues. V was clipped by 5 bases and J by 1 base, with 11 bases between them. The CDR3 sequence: CASSPRVHNYGYTF. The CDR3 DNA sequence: TGTGCCAGCAGCCCGCGGGTGCATAACTATGGCTACACCTTC.

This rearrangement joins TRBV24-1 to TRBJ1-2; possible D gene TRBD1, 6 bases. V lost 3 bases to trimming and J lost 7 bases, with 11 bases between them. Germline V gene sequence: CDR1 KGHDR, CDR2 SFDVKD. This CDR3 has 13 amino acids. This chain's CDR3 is CATSDVTGSGYTF. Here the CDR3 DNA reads TGTGCCACCAGTGATGTCACAGGGAGTGGCTACACCTTC.

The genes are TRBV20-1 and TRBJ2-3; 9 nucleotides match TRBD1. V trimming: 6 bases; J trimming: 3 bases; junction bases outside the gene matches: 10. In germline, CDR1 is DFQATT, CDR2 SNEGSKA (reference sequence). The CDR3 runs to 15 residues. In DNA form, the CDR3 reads TGCAGTGCCCCGGCTCCGGGACAGGGAACAGATACGCAGTATTTT. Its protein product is CSAPAPGQGTDTQYF.

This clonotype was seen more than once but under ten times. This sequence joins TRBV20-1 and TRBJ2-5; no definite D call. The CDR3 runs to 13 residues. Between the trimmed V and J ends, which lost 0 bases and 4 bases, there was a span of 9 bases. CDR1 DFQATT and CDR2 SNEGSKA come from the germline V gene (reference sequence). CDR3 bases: TGCAGTGCTAGAGATGCCAATCGAGAGACCCAGTACTTC. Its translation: CSARDANRETQYF.

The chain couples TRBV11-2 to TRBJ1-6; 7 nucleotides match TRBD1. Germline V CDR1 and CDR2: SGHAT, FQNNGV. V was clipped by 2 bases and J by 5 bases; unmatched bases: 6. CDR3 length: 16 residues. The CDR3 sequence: CASSLSAGQNNSPLHF. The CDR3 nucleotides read TGTGCCAGCAGCTTATCCGCGGGACAGAATAATTCACCCCTCCACTTT. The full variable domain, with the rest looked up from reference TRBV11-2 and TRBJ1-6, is EAGVAQSPRYKIIEKRQSVAFWCNPISGHATLYWYQQILGQGPKLLIQFQNNGVVDDSQLPKDRFSAERLKGVDSTLKIQPAKLEDSAVYLCASSLSAGQNNSPLHFGNGTRLTVT.

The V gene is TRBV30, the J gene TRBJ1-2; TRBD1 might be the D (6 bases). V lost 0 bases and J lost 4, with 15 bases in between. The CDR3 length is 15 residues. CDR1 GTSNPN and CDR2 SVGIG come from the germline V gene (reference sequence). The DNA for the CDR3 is TGTGCCTGGAGTGTACGTCTAGGGGGAGGCTATGGCTACACCTTC. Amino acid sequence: CAWSVRLGGGYGYTF.

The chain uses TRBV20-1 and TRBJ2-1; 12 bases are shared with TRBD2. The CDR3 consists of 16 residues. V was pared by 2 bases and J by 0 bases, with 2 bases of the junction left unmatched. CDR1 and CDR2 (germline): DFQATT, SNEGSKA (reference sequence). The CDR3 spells CSARRLAGASYNEQFF. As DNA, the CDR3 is TGCAGTGCTAGAAGACTAGCGGGGGCCTCCTACAATGAGCAGTTCTTC.

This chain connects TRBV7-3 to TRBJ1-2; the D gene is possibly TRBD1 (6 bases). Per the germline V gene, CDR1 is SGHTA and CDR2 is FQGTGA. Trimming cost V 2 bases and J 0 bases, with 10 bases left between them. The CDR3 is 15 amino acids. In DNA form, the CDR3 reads TGTGCCAGCAGCTTATTACCAGGGGCTAACTATGGCTACACCTTC. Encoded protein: CASSLLPGANYGYTF.

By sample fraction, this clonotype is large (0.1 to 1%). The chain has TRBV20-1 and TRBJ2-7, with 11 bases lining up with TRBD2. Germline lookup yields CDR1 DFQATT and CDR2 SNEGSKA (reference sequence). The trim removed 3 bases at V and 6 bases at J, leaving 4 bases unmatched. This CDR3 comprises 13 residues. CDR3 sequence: CSASRLAGGEQYF. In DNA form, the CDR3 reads TGCAGTGCTAGCCGGCTAGCGGGGGGCGAGCAGTACTTC.

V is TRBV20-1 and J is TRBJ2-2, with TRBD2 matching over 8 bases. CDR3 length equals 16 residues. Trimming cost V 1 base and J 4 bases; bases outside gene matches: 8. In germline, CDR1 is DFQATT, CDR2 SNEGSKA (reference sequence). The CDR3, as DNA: TGCAGTGCTAGAGGGGAAGCGGGGGCCGCCACCGGGGAGCTGTTTTTT. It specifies CSARGEAGAATGELFF.

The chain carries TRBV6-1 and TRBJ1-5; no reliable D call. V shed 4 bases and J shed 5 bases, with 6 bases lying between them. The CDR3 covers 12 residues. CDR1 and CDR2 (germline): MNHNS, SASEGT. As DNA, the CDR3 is TGTGCCAGCAGTGTCGGGGATCAGCCCCAGCATTTT. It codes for CASSVGDQPQHF.